This passage covers 4 T cell receptor beta chains from one sample sequenced in a study of shared clonotypes between healthy human individuals. Assay: immunoSEQ multiplex PCR; the TCRdb copy retains only in-frame clones and omits some. The data contain around 2.3 million clones, roughly 95% of them singletons. The specimen was naive CD4+ T cells sorted from blood. Subset in this sample: CD45RA+ positively selected. The receptors here all came from a man aged 18 to 30 in good health.

This clone was counted a single time. V usage is TRBV2 and J usage is TRBJ1-5; D perhaps matches TRBD1 (5 bases). V was cut by 6 bases and J by 0 bases, with 12 bases left in between. CDR3 length: 15 residues. The germline gives CDR1 SNHLY, CDR2 FYNNEI. This CDR3 is CASRETDSSNQPQHF. CDR3 sequence (DNA): TGTGCCAGCAGAGAGACAGATTCTAGCAATCAGCCCCAGCATTTT.

CDR3 loop: CASSLASGGATQYF. CDR3 in DNA: TGTGCCAGCAGCTTAGCGAGCGGGGGGGCAACCCAGTACTTC. The chain combines TRBV7-2 with TRBJ2-5; 10 bases align to TRBD2. Trimming cost V 0 bases and J 8 bases; bases outside gene matches: 3. Per the germline V gene, CDR1 is SGHTA and CDR2 is FQGNSA. This CDR3 is built from 14 residues.

This rearrangement joins TRBV5-6 to TRBJ1-4; no firm D call. There are 15 residues in the CDR3. The germline gives CDR1 SGHDT, CDR2 YYEEEE. V lost 1 base and J 4 bases, leaving 11 bases between the germline ends. CDR3 bases: TGTGCCAGCAGCTTGTACGGGGATATTAATGAAAAACTGTTTTTT. Residues: CASSLYGDINEKLFF.

With respect to this clone: This CDR3 is also generated by other DNA sequences in the sample. The rearrangement uses TRBV10-1 and TRBJ2-1; D is tentatively TRBD1 or TRBD2 (5 bases each). Germline assignment: CDR1 WNHNN and CDR2 SYGVQD (reference sequence). V was trimmed by 3 bases and J by 2 bases, leaving 8 bases between them. The length of the CDR3 is 14 residues. Here the CDR3 DNA reads TGCGCCAGCAGTGACCGGGGCCCCTACAATGAGCAGTTCTTC. It specifies CASSDRGPYNEQFF.